This is a list of T cell receptor beta chains from one sample in a study of Ad26.COV2.S vaccination and SARS-CoV-2 variants. Sequencing was performed with immunoSEQ multiplex PCR; in TCRdb, only in-frame clones are kept and a portion is missing. The sample consists of roughly 240,000 clones, over 75% of them appearing once. The input for sequencing was peripheral blood, taken in a trial of Ad26.COV2.S vaccine versus placebo. The receptors derive from a person between 18 and 60 years old who received the Ad26.COV2.S COVID-19 vaccine or a placebo. Both conserved end residues are part of each CDR3.

v_gene,j_gene,CDR3aa
TRBV4-3,TRBJ2-1,CASSQDHWGGFEQFF
TRBV4-3,TRBJ2-1,CASSQASSGSYNEQFF
TRBV6-5,TRBJ2-1,CASSSLRNEQFF
TRBV10-3,TRBJ2-5,CAISESWSGGAGETQYF
TRBV7-9,TRBJ2-7,CASSTTQYEQYF
TRBV7-2,TRBJ1-5,CASTPDLRGGGNQPQHF
TRBV11-2,TRBJ2-5,CASSSPLLGRTQETQYF
TRBV5-4,TRBJ2-7,CASSLAPGGGEQYF
TRBV25-1,TRBJ2-1,CASSAGRGAQDNEQFF
TRBV28,TRBJ1-4,CASSFGTDSNEKLFF
TRBV28,TRBJ2-3,CASSSGWADGTDTQYF
TRBV11-2,TRBJ2-7,CASRIGSYEQYF
TRBV10-1,TRBJ2-3,CASSERGYPTDTQYF
TRBV30,TRBJ1-2,CAWTWTGGNYGYTF
TRBV24-1,TRBJ1-2,CATSRTGSGYTF
TRBV30,TRBJ1-6,CAWSVGRGAYNSPLHF
TRBV18,TRBJ2-6,CASSPGATATGANVLTF
TRBV9,TRBJ2-3,CASSVGVAGGTDTQYF
TRBV28,TRBJ1-2,CASSSGGGYGYTF
TRBV29-1,TRBJ2-1,CSVSGRGGNEQFF
TRBV27,TRBJ2-1,CASSFSAGGYNEQFF
TRBV27,TRBJ2-3,CASSLRRASPAGGTQYF
TRBV24-1,TRBJ1-2,CATSDHRSPHGYTF
TRBV28,TRBJ2-2,CASSPTRYGGRGGELFF
TRBV3-1/TRBV3-2,TRBJ2-2,CASSRARTENTGELFF
TRBV7-3,TRBJ2-1,CASSLLGDEQFF
TRBV6-6,TRBJ1-2,CASSLTGGYGYTF
TRBV10-3,TRBJ2-3,CAISWTGGNTDTQYF
TRBV28,TRBJ1-5,CASSFTLLLNQPQHF
TRBV5-5,TRBJ2-2,CASSPGTGSTGELFF
TRBV24-1,TRBJ1-2,CATSDSSRRTNYGYTF
TRBV19,TRBJ1-5,CASSQDPQHF
TRBV3-1/TRBV3-2,TRBJ2-5,CASSPKGRRGGLLETQYF
TRBV30,TRBJ1-3,CAWSPHGNTIYF
TRBV28,TRBJ1-1,CASRGHVNTEAFF
TRBV30,TRBJ2-7,CAFGTQPIYEQYF
TRBV5-4,TRBJ2-1,CASSPEGPSSYNEQFF
TRBV6-5,TRBJ1-3,CASSYLTGAGNTIYF
TRBV28,TRBJ2-3,CASSLGDRVGTDTQYF
TRBV10-3,TRBJ2-1,CAISVKQPPSEQFF
TRBV6-5,TRBJ2-7,CASADPPGVDEQYF
TRBV10-3,TRBJ1-6,CATCQVDRVGYSPLHF
TRBV13,TRBJ2-3,CASSLELAGDTDTQYF
TRBV5-1,TRBJ2-7,CASSLDRGSYEQYF
TRBV7-3,TRBJ2-1,CASSLIGTSGAGEQFF
TRBV6-6,TRBJ2-1,CASSTKQGNEQFF
TRBV4-1,TRBJ2-4,CASSQVGRVAKNIQYF
TRBV30,TRBJ2-2,CAWSVWDTGELFF
TRBV5-1,TRBJ2-7,CASSPPGLAGGPSSYEQYF
TRBV7-2,TRBJ2-3,CASSLVVDSPTDTQYF
TRBV7-8,TRBJ2-3,CASSPLTGAGSTDTQYF
TRBV7-2,TRBJ1-2,CASSPRYGYTF
TRBV6-6,TRBJ2-7,CASTIAGGSYEQYF
TRBV28,TRBJ2-3,CASNEPGPAKDTQYF
TRBV4-3,TRBJ2-7,CASSQDGPRSGGRYEQYF
TRBV28,TRBJ2-1,CASSFPDRREFF
TRBV7-3,TRBJ2-3,CASSPRDRDRGDTQYF